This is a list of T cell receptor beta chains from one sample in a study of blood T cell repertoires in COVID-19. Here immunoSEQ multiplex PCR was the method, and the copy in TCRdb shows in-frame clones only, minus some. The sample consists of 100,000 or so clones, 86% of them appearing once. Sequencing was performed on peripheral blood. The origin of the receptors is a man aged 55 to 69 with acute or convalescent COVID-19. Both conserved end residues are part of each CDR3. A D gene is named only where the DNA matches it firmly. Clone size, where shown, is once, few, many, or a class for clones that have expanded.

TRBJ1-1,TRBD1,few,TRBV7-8,TGTGCCAGCAGCTTAGGAGGGGGCGTCAGGAACACTGAAGCTTTCTTT,CASSLGGGVRNTEAFF
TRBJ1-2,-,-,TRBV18,TGTGCCAGCTCACCGAATCCTGACTCTAAGGTGCGGGGCTACACCTTC,CASSPNPDSKVRGYTF
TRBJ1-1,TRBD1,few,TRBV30,TGTGCCTGGAGTCAATTTCAACAGGGGGCGACTTTCTTT,CAWSQFQQGATFF
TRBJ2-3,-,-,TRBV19,TGTGCCAGTAGTATTAAGCGGGATACGCAGTATTTT,CASSIKRDTQYF
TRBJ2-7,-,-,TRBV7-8,TGTGCCAGCAGCTTAGTGGTACCAACCAGTCACTACGAGCAGTACTTC,CASSLVVPTSHYEQYF
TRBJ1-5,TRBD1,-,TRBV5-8,TGTGCCAGCAGCTATTCTCGACAGGGATCTAATCAGCCCCAGCATTTT,CASSYSRQGSNQPQHF
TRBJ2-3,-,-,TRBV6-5,TGTGCCAGCAGGGTATCGGGAGTTGATACGCAGTATTTT,CASRVSGVDTQYF
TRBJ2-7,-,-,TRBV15,TGTGCCACCAGCAGAGGGGCAGGGAACTACGAGCAGTACTTC,CATSRGAGNYEQYF
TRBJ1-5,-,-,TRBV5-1,TGCGCCAGCAGCCCAGACAGAACCAATCAGCCCCAGCATTTT,CASSPDRTNQPQHF
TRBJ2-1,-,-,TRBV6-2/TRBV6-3,TGTGCCAGCAGTTTAGGCTTAGCGGCGTTCTTC,CASSLGLAAFF
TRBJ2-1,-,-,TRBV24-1,TGTGCCACCAGTGGGTCTGGGACTCCCGGGGGCTCCTACAATGAGCAGTTCTTC,CATSGSGTPGGSYNEQFF
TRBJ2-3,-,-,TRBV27,TGTGCCAGCAGTTTTTCCAGGTGGCGCACAGATACGCAGTATTTT,CASSFSRWRTDTQYF
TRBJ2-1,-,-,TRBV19,TGTGCCAGTAGTACTTTACAGATCTACAATGAGCAGTTCTTC,CASSTLQIYNEQFF
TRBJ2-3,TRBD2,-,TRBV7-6,TGTGCCAGCAGCTTAGGAGTAGCGGGGGGCCCAGATACGCAGTATTTT,CASSLGVAGGPDTQYF
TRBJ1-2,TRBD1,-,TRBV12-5,TGTGCTAGTGGTTTCACCCCCCTGACAGGGGCGGCTGGCTACACCTTC,CASGFTPLTGAAGYTF
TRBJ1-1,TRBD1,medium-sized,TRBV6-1,TGTGCCAGCAGTGACATGGGACAGGGGAACACTGAAGCTTTCTTT,CASSDMGQGNTEAFF
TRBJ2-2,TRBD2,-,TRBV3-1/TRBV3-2,TGTGCCAGCAGCCAAGAAGTACTAGCGGGGGGACTTTCTAACACCGGGGAGCTGTTTTTT,CASSQEVLAGGLSNTGELFF
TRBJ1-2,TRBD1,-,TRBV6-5,TGTGCCAGCAGCGCGACAGGGACGGTTGGCTACACCTTC,CASSATGTVGYTF
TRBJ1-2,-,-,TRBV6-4,TGTGCCAGCAGTGACTCTAGGGGGTTTGGCTACACCTTC,CASSDSRGFGYTF
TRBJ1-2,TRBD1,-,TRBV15,TGTGCCACCAGCAGCTATGGACAGGGCCTTAACTATGGCTACACCTTC,CATSSYGQGLNYGYTF
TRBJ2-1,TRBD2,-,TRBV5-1,TGCGCCAGCAGCTTGGCCGGGACTAGTCGTCCGGTGCGGCAGTTCTTC,CASSLAGTSRPVRQFF
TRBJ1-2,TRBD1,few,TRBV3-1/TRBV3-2,TGTGCCAGCAGCCTTAGCCGGACAGGCATCCTCTATGGCTACACCTTC,CASSLSRTGILYGYTF
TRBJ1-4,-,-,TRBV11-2,TGTGCCAGCAGCCAGGGGCAGGGCGCTGAAAAACTGTTTTTT,CASSQGQGAEKLFF
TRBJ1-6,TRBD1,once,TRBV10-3,TGTGCCATCAGTTACAGGGGAAATAATTCACCCCTCCACTTT,CAISYRGNNSPLHF
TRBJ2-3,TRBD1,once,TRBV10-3,TGTGCCATCAGTGAGTCGAGGACAGGGCCAAATACGCAGTATTTT,CAISESRTGPNTQYF
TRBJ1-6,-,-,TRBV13,TGTGCCAGCAGCTTAGGACAGGGAAATTCACCCCTCCACTTT,CASSLGQGNSPLHF
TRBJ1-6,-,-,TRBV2,TGTGCCAGCAGTGAAGGGAGGGCAGGAACTTCACCCCTCCACTTT,CASSEGRAGTSPLHF
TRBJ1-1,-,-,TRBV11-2,TGTGCCAGCAGCTTCGCGGTAGGGGCAGAAGCTTTCTTT,CASSFAVGAEAFF
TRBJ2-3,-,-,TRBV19,TGTGCCAGTAGCGCTAGCGGCACAGATACGCAGTATTTT,CASSASGTDTQYF
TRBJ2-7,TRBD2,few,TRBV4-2,TGTGCCAGCAGCCAAGGGACTAGCGGGAGCACCTACGAGCAGTACTTC,CASSQGTSGSTYEQYF
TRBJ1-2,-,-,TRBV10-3,TGTGCCATCAGGGCCTACGGGAGTTCAGGCTACACCTTC,CAIRAYGSSGYTF
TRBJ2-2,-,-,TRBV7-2,TGTGCCAGCAGCGCGTACCGACAGGGGGAGCTGTTTTTT,CASSAYRQGELFF